This T cell receptor (beta chain) was identified in a study of OX40 agonist ivuxolimab in advanced cancers. Study at large: Two cutaneous melanoma patients and one hepatocellular carcinoma patient, three in all, had partial responses.

The germline CDR1 and CDR2 sequences are SGHRS and YFSETQ. The V and J ends lost 0 bases and 4 bases respectively, with 7 bases between them. The CDR3 covers 13 residues. Measured with immunoSEQ multiplex PCR; TCRdb has only the in-frame clones, and not every one. The data show about 62,000 clones, around nine tenths seen once. The chain is built from TRBV5-1 and TRBJ1-2; D gene unclear. The sample here was CD4+ or CD8+ T cells sorted from blood, taken in a trial of the OX40 agonist ivuxolimab. This sequence originates from an adult with an advanced solid tumor such as melanoma, head and neck, liver or kidney cancer. The CDR3 DNA reads as TGCGCCAGCAGCTTGGCAGAGCCCTATGGCTACACCTTC. It codes for CASSLAEPYGYTF.